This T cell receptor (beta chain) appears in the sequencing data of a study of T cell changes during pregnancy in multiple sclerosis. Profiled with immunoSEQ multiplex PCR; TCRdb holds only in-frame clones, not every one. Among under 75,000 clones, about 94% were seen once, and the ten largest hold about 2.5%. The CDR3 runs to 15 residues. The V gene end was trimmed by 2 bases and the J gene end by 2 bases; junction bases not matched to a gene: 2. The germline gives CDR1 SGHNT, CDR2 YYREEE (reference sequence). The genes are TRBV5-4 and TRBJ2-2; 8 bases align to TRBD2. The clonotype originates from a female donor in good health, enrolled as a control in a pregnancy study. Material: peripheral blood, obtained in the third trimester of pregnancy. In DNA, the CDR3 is TGTGCCAGCAGCTTTAGCGGGATCAACACCGGGGAGCTGTTTTTT. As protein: CASSFSGINTGELFF.